This entry features one T cell receptor (beta chain) sequence. The data belong to a study of CD8 T cells in Susac syndrome. After extraction with the RNeasy kit, about 0.5 to 1 ug of the RNA was reverse transcribed using random hexamers. TCRdb itself ran the immunoSEQ multiplex PCR reads through MiXCR, one entry per CDR3 protein. The table shows under 550,000 distinct CDR3 sequences, with roughly 85% occurring only once. The sample was CD8+ T cells from PBMCs. This TCR was recovered from a human donor with multiple sclerosis.

CDR3 nucleotide sequence: TGTGCCAGCACACCTGAGGCGTCTGTTAACACCGGGGAGCTGTTTTTT. Protein: CASTPEASVNTGELFF. The chain is built from TRBV5-6 and TRBJ2-2; D not resolved. Germline V gives CDR1 SGHDT, CDR2 YYEEEE. The CDR3 loop spans 16 amino acids. V gave up 6 bases and J gave up 2 bases, with 17 bases separating them.